This entry lists 22 T cell receptor beta chains sequenced from one sample in a study of OX40 agonist ivuxolimab in advanced cancers. The protocol was immunoSEQ multiplex PCR, while the TCRdb copy is restricted to in-frame clones and leaves out a portion. The sample holds 74,000 or so clones, roughly 84% seen once. The sequencing here drew on CD4+ or CD8+ T cells sorted from blood, taken in a trial of the OX40 agonist ivuxolimab. The receptor set was obtained from an adult with an advanced solid tumor such as melanoma, head and neck, liver or kidney cancer.

The chain recombines TRBV28 with TRBJ1-2; 7 bases are shared with TRBD1. The CDR3 totals 13 residues. The V gene's germline CDR1 is MDHEN and CDR2 SYDVKM. The J segment lost 3 bases and the V segment lost 6 bases, leaving 4 bases of the junction unmatched. The CDR3, as DNA: TGTGCCAGCAGCTCCGGGACAGACTATGGCTACACCTTC. It translates to CASSSGTDYGYTF.

The V call is TRBV11-1, the J call TRBJ2-5; tentatively, D is TRBD1 (5 bases). V shed 5 bases and J shed 5 bases, with 9 bases lying between them. This CDR3 has 12 amino acids. The germline V gene has CDR1 SGHAT and CDR2 FQDESV (reference sequence). The CDR3 here is CASSTNRETQYF. Here the CDR3 DNA reads TGTGCCAGCAGCACCAACAGGGAGACCCAGTACTTC.

V gene TRBV9 combines with J gene TRBJ2-3; D gene ambiguous. The V gene lost 4 bases and the J gene lost 4 bases, with 4 bases spanning the gap. Germline assignment: CDR1 SGDLS and CDR2 YYNGEE. The CDR3 contains 11 residues. The CDR3 sequence is CASSIADTQYF. The CDR3 DNA reads as TGTGCCAGCAGCATCGCAGATACGCAGTATTTT.

DNA for the CDR3: TGTGCCAGTAGTATGGACTATCCCAATGAGCAGTTCTTC. Residues: CASSMDYPNEQFF. V usage is TRBV19 and J usage is TRBJ2-1; TRBD2 is a possible D gene (6 bases). Germline CDR1 reads LNHDA; CDR2 reads SQIVND (reference sequence). Trimming shortened V by 3 bases and J by 6 bases, and 9 bases separated the two germline ends. The CDR3 totals 13 residues.

The CDR3 is CASSSKLDGNYGYTF. Written as DNA, the CDR3 is TGCGCCAGCAGCTCAAAACTCGACGGAAACTATGGCTACACCTTC. This chain joins TRBV5-1 and TRBJ1-2; D unresolved. The V gene's germline CDR1 is SGHRS and CDR2 YFSETQ. Trimming stripped 3 bases from V and 2 bases from J, with 14 bases between. This CDR3 is built from 15 residues.

The chain couples TRBV9 to TRBJ2-1; D perhaps matches TRBD2 (6 bases). The CDR3 length is 14 residues. Trimming stripped 4 bases from V and 3 bases from J, with 11 bases between. Germline V gives CDR1 SGDLS, CDR2 YYNGEE. CDR3 coding DNA: TGTGCCAGCAGCCCAGGACTATACTACAATGAGCAGTTCTTC. This gives the protein CASSPGLYYNEQFF.

The chain has TRBV5-4 and TRBJ2-2, with 9 bases aligning to TRBD2. The germline V gene has CDR1 SGHNT and CDR2 YYREEE (reference sequence). The CDR3 contains 15 residues. J lost 5 bases, V lost 9 bases, and 11 bases had no gene match. CDR3 sequence reads: CATGRGGGETGELFF. As DNA, the CDR3 is TGTGCCACCGGTCGTGGCGGGGGGGAGACCGGGGAGCTGTTTTTT.

The chain recombines TRBV27 with TRBJ2-3; 8 nucleotides match TRBD2. The V gene end was trimmed by 4 bases and the J gene end by 1 base; junction bases not matched to a gene: 7. CDR3 length: 16 residues. CDR1 is MNHEY and CDR2 is SMNVEV in the germline V gene (reference sequence). This chain's CDR3 is CASSSPRREGTDTQYF. In nucleotides, the CDR3 is TGTGCCAGCAGTTCCCCCAGGCGGGAGGGCACAGATACGCAGTATTTT.

CDR3 bases: TGTGCCAGCAGTACCGGGACAGGGAGATACAATGAGCAGTTCTTC. Protein sequence: CASSTGTGRYNEQFF. The chain has TRBV5-6 and TRBJ2-1; TRBD1 matches 9 bases. Germline V gene sequence: CDR1 SGHDT, CDR2 YYEEEE. Trimming took 5 bases from V and 4 from J; bases not matched to a gene: 7. The CDR3 sequence is 15 residues long.

The chain links TRBV5-6 to TRBJ2-3; possibly TRBD2 for D (5 bases). This CDR3 is 16 amino acids long. The V end lost 0 bases, the J end lost 0 bases, and 11 bases lay between the germline ends. Germline-derived CDR1 and CDR2 are SGHDT and YYEEEE. CDR3 in DNA: TGTGCCAGCAGCTTGGGGCCTAGGGAGAGCACAGATACGCAGTATTTT. It codes for CASSLGPRESTDTQYF.

This clone was found a few times. The chain recombines TRBV9 with TRBJ1-2; 12 nucleotides agree with TRBD1. The CDR3 consists of 15 residues. Germline CDR1 is SGDLS and CDR2 is YYNGEE. Trimming cost V 6 bases and J 7 bases; bases outside gene matches: 10. The CDR3 coding sequence is TGTGCCAGCAACCGACCGGGACAGGGGGCACTTGGCTACACCTTC. Its translation: CASNRPGQGALGYTF.

This clone has just a few counts. The gene calls are TRBV28 and TRBJ2-2; 8 positions match TRBD2. V shed 5 bases and J 3 bases; nucleotides not matched to a gene: 5. This CDR3 is 15 amino acids long. The V gene's germline CDR1 is MDHEN and CDR2 SYDVKM. CDR3 DNA sequence: TGTGCCAGCAGTCCGGGGGGGCGGGACACCGGGGAGCTGTTTTTT. This gives the protein CASSPGGRDTGELFF.

The CDR3 protein is CASSLLGLGMETQYF. In DNA form, the CDR3 reads TGTGCCAGCAGCTTATTGGGACTTGGGATGGAGACCCAGTACTTC. The gene calls are TRBV7-3 and TRBJ2-5; D might be TRBD2 (6 bases). V gave up 2 bases and J gave up 5 bases, with 15 bases separating them. Germline V lookup: CDR1 SGHTA, CDR2 FQGTGA. The CDR3 contains 15 residues.

The chain is built from TRBV2 and TRBJ1-2, with no clear D. V was cut by 6 bases and J by 10 bases, with 15 bases left in between. The CDR3 sequence is 12 residues long. Germline CDR1 and CDR2: SNHLY and FYNNEI. The CDR3 bases are TGTGCCAGCAGGTCTGAGTGGGTCGACTACACCTTC. Its protein is CASRSEWVDYTF.

V and J are TRBV29-1 and TRBJ1-5; a weak D match, TRBD1 (6 bases). V was cut by 1 base and J by 7 bases, with 11 bases left in between. The CDR3 consists of 13 residues. Per germline, CDR1 SQVTM and CDR2 ANQGSEA. The CDR3 DNA follows: TGCAGCGTTGAAGCTCTCAGGGGACAGCCCCAGCATTTT. It specifies CSVEALRGQPQHF.

V is TRBV4-3 and J is TRBJ1-3, with 7 nucleotides matching TRBD1. The length of the CDR3 is 17 residues. CDR1 is LGHNA and CDR2 is YSLEER in the germline V gene. V gave up 0 bases and J gave up 0 bases; unmatched junction bases: 5. The CDR3 nucleotides read TGCGCCAGCAGCCAAGAGGGACAGAGGGGCTCTGGAAACACCATATATTTT. It translates to CASSQEGQRGSGNTIYF.

This chain connects TRBV9 to TRBJ2-3; D possibly uses TRBD1 or TRBD2 (6 bases each). Trimming cost V 5 bases and J 4 bases, with 20 bases left between them. Germline assignment: CDR1 SGDLS and CDR2 YYNGEE. The CDR3 covers 16 residues. The CDR3 coding sequence is TGTGCCAGCAGGGAGGGGGGCCCCCCCAAACCAGATACGCAGTATTTT. This gives the protein CASREGGPPKPDTQYF.

This clone was detected only a few times. This chain joins TRBV14 and TRBJ1-5; no clear D. Per the germline V gene, CDR1 is SGHDN and CDR2 is FVKESK. Trimming took 1 base from V and 4 from J, leaving 5 bases between them. The CDR3 consists of 13 residues. The CDR3 bases are TGTGCCAGCAGCCAAGGCACGAATCAGCCCCAGCATTTT. Translated: CASSQGTNQPQHF.

The rearrangement links TRBV5-1 to TRBJ2-7; a weak D match, TRBD1 (6 bases). The CDR3 runs 11 residues. Germline assignment: CDR1 SGHRS and CDR2 YFSETQ. V was shortened by 6 bases and J by 11 bases, with 15 bases between the two germline ends. The CDR3 reads CASKGESTEYF. CDR3 DNA: TGCGCCAGCAAGGGGGAGTCTACGGAGTACTTC.

The CDR3 region has the DNA TGTGCCAGCAGTGAAAGAGGGGATGGCTACACCTTC. Translation: CASSERGDGYTF. This chain joins TRBV6-1 and TRBJ1-2; TRBD1 is a possible D gene (5 bases). Trimming cost V 2 bases and J 6 bases, with 7 bases left between them. CDR3 length: 12 amino acids. In germline, CDR1 is MNHNS, CDR2 SASEGT.

The rearrangement joins TRBV10-3 to TRBJ2-3, with D possibly TRBD1 on 5 matching bases. With 4 bases removed from V and 1 base from J, the gap between germline ends came to 15 bases. CDR1 is ENHRY and CDR2 is SYGVKD in the germline V gene. The CDR3 runs to 16 residues. CDR3 protein: CAISGERGRGTDTQYF. The CDR3 DNA reads as TGTGCCATCAGTGGGGAAAGGGGAAGGGGCACAGATACGCAGTATTTT.

The CDR3 protein is CASRQTGANYGYTF. CDR3 DNA sequence: TGTGCCAGCAGGCAAACGGGGGCTAACTATGGCTACACCTTC. The V call is TRBV6-6, the J call TRBJ1-2, with D perhaps TRBD1 (5 bases). CDR3 length equals 14 residues. V dropped 6 bases and J dropped 0 bases, with 11 bases sitting between them. CDR1 is MNHNY, CDR2 SVGAGI, per germline (reference sequence).